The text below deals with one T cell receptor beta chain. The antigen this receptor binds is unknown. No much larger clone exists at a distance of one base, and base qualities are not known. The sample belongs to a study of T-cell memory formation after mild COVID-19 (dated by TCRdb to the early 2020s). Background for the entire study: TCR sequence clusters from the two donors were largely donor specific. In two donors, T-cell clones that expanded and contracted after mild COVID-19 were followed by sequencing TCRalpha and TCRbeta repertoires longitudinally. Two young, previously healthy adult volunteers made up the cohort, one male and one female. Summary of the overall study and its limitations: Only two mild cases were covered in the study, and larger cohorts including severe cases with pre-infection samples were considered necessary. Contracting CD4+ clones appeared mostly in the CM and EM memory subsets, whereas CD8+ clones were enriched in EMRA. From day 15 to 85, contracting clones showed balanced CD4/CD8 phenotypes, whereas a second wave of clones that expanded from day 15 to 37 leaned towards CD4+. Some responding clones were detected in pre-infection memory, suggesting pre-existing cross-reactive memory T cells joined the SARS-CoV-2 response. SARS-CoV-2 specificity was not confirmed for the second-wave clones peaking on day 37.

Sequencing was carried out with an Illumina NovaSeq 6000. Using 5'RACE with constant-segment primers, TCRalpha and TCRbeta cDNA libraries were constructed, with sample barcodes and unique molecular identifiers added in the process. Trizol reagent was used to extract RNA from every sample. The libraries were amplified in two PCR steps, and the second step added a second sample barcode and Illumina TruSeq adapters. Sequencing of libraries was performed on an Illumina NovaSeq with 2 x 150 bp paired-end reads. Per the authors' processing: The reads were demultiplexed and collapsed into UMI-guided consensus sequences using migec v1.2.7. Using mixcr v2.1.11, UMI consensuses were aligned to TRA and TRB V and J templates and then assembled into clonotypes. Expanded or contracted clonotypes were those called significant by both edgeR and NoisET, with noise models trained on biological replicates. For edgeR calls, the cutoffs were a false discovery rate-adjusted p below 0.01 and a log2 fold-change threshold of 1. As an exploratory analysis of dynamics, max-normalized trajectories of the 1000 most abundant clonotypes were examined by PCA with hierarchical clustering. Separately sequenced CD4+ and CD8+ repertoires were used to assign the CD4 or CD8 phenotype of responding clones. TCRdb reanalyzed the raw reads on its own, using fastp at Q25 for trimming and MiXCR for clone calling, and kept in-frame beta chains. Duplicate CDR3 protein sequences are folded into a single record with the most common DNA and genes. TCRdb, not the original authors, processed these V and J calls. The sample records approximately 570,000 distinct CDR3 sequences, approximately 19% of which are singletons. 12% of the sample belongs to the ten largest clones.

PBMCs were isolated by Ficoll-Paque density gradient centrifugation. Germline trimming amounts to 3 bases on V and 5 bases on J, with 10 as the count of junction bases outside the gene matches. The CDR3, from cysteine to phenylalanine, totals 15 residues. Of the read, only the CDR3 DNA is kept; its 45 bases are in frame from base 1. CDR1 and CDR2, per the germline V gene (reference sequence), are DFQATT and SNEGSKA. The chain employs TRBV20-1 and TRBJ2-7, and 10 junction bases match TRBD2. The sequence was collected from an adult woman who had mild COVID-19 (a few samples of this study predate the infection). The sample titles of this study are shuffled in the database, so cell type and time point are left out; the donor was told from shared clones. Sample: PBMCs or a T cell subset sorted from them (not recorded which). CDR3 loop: CSARVSSGRLNEQYF. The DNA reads TGCAGTGCTAGGGTTTCTAGCGGGAGATTGAACGAGCAGTACTTC.